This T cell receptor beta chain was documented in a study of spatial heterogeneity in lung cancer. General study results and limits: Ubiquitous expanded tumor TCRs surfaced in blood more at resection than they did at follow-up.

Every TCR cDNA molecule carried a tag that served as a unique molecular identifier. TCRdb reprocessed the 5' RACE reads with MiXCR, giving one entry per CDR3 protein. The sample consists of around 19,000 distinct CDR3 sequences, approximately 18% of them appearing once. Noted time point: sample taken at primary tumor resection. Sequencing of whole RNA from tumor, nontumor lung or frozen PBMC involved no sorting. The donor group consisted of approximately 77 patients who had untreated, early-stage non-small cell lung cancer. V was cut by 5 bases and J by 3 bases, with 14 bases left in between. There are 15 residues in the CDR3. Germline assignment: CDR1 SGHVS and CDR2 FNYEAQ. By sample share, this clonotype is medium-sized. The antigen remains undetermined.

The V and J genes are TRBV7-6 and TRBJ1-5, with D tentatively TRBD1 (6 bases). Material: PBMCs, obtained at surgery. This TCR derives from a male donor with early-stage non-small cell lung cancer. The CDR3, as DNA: TGTGCCAGCAGCCCGCAGGGGCACGACAATCAGCCCCAGCATTTT. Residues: CASSPQGHDNQPQHF.